This T cell receptor beta chain was retrieved from a study of blood T cell repertoires in COVID-19. Background on the study: Samples representing acute and convalescent COVID-19 were sourced from the United States, Italy and Spain. T cells, B-cell-depleted T cells, or PBMCs supplied cDNA or gDNA.

Assay: immunoSEQ multiplex PCR; the TCRdb copy retains only in-frame clones and omits some. Found here are around 250,000 clones, 75% to 90% of them singletons; the top ten hold 0.9% to 1%. The germline V gene has CDR1 SGHDT and CDR2 YYEEEE. With 4 bases clipped from V and 2 bases from J, the junction kept 16 bases outside the gene matches. The CDR3 consists of 18 residues. The sequence was obtained from a woman aged 40 to 49 who had recovered from COVID-19. Sequences were obtained from peripheral blood. The chain links TRBV5-6 to TRBJ2-3; the match to TRBD1 covers 7 bases. The CDR3 sequence is CASSQRDSLIEYTDTQYF. DNA of the CDR3: TGTGCCAGCAGCCAGAGGGACAGCCTCATCGAATACACAGATACGCAGTATTTT.